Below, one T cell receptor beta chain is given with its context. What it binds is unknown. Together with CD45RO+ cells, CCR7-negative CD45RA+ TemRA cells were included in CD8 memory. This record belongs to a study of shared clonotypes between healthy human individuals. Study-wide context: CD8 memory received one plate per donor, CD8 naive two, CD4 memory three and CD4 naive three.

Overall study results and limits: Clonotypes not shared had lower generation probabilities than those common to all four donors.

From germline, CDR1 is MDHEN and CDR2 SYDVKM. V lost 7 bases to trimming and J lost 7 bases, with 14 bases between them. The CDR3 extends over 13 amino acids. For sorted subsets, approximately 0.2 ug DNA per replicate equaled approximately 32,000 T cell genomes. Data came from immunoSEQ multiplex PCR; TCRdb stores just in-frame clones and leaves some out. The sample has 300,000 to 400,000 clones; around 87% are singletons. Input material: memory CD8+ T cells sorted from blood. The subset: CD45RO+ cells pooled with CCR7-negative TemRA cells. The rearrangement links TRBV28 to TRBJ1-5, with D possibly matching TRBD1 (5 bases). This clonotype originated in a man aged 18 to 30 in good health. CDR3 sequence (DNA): TGTGCCAGCATAGTAGGGGTGAGGCAGCCCCAGCATTTT. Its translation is CASIVGVRQPQHF.